Listed here are 21 T cell receptor beta chains from one sample, sequenced in a study of T cell responses to AZD1222 COVID-19 vaccine. Profiled with immunoSEQ multiplex PCR; TCRdb holds only in-frame clones, not every one. Of 45,000 to 65,000 clones listed, 87% are singletons. This sample comprised peripheral blood, obtained 28 days after the second AZD1222 dose. Source of these receptors: an adult who received the AZD1222 COVID-19 vaccine.

The V call is TRBV3-1 (or the pseudogene TRBV3-2), the J call TRBJ2-2; D is unresolved. CDR1 and CDR2 from the germline V gene are LGHDT and YNNKEL (reference sequence). This CDR3 is 14 amino acids long. Trimming left V 0 bases short and J 5 bases short, with 7 bases between. In DNA form, the CDR3 reads TGTGCCAGCAGCCAAGAGCCCGGGACCGGGGAGCTGTTTTTT. Translated, it gives CASSQEPGTGELFF.

J is TRBJ1-2 and V is TRBV5-8; tentative D call: TRBD1 (6 bases). The V gene lost 1 base and the J gene lost 8 bases, with 12 bases spanning the gap. Germline CDR1 SGHTS, CDR2 YDEGEE. This CDR3 is built from 13 residues. CDR3 sequence: CASSLWRGGGYTF. Here the CDR3 DNA reads TGTGCCAGCAGCTTGTGGAGGGGGGGAGGCTACACCTTC.

This sequence joins TRBV19 and TRBJ2-7; D is perhaps TRBD1 (6 bases). The CDR3 totals 13 residues. The ends were cut back, 4 bases at V and 5 bases at J, with 12 bases in the middle. Germline V CDR1 and CDR2: LNHDA, SQIVND (reference sequence). The CDR3 sequence: CASSTPQGHEQYF. The CDR3, as DNA: TGTGCCAGTAGTACCCCACAGGGCCACGAGCAGTACTTC.

The chain is built from TRBV6-2 or TRBV6-3 and TRBJ2-7; D unclear. This CDR3 is 12 amino acids long. V was shortened by 2 bases and J by 1 base, with 3 bases between the two germline ends. The germline V gene encodes CDR1 MNHEY and CDR2 SVGEGT. CDR3 coding DNA: TGTGCCAGCAGTTACGTTTCCTACGAGCAGTACTTC. It codes for CASSYVSYEQYF.

This rearrangement joins TRBV12-3 or TRBV12-4 to TRBJ2-5; D is ambiguous. The length of the CDR3 is 11 residues. V lost 2 bases and J 3 bases, leaving 1 base between the germline ends. The CDR3 region has the DNA TGTGCCAGCAGTTTAAAAGAGACCCAGTACTTC. The encoded protein is CASSLKETQYF.

The chain recombines TRBV7-9 with TRBJ1-5; a possible D gene is TRBD1 (6 bases). The CDR3 runs 14 residues. Germline-derived CDR1 and CDR2 are SEHNR and FQNEAQ (reference sequence). Trimming took off 1 base at V and 7 bases at J, with 11 bases between the two ends. The CDR3 DNA reads as TGTGCCAGCAGCTTAGGATCAGGGGTCCAGCCCCAGCATTTT. It specifies CASSLGSGVQPQHF.

The rearrangement uses TRBV27 and TRBJ2-1, with D possibly being TRBD1 or TRBD2 (5 bases each). Per germline, CDR1 MNHEY and CDR2 SMNVEV (reference sequence). The CDR3 is 15 residues long. V was shortened by 6 bases and J by 7 bases, with 19 bases between the two germline ends. CDR3 coding DNA: TGTGCCAGCAGACCCCGCCGGGGCCTGACGAATGAGCAGTTCTTC. Protein sequence: CASRPRRGLTNEQFF.

The gene calls are TRBV2 and TRBJ2-3; the D gene is possibly TRBD2 (5 bases). Germline CDR1 reads SNHLY; CDR2 reads FYNNEI. This CDR3 has 12 amino acids. The ends were cut back, 5 bases at V and 6 bases at J, with 9 bases in the middle. The CDR3 loop is CASSQIADTQYF. The CDR3 DNA sequence: TGTGCCAGCAGTCAGATAGCGGATACGCAGTATTTT.

As DNA, the CDR3 is TGTGCCAGCAGCTCCCTTGACGTCACCTACGAGCAGTACTTC. Protein sequence: CASSSLDVTYEQYF. The V gene is TRBV5-6, the J gene TRBJ2-7; D gene uncertain. V was shortened by 3 bases and J by 2 bases, with 12 bases between the two germline ends. CDR3 length: 14 residues. CDR1 is SGHDT and CDR2 is YYEEEE in the germline V gene.

This clone was picked up one time. The chain is built from TRBV3-1 (or the pseudogene TRBV3-2) and TRBJ1-1; a possible D gene is TRBD1 (6 bases). Germline V gene data show CDR1 as LGHDT and CDR2 as YNNKEL (reference sequence). The CDR3 totals 15 residues. The germline V and J ends were trimmed by 4 bases and 1 base, with 13 bases remaining between them. Here the CDR3 DNA reads TGTGCCAGCAGCCCACGTCCGGGGGCGAACACTGAAGCTTTCTTT. It translates to CASSPRPGANTEAFF.

The rearrangement links TRBV9 to TRBJ2-2; TRBD1 matches at 9 bases. The length of the CDR3 is 18 residues. J gave up 6 bases and V 4 bases, and 16 bases lay outside the gene matches. Looked up from germline, CDR1 is SGDLS and CDR2 is YYNGEE. The CDR3 spells CASSQPSLGTGQSGELFF. The CDR3 DNA reads TGTGCCAGCAGCCAACCCTCCTTAGGGACAGGGCAGTCCGGGGAGCTGTTTTTT.

This rearrangement joins TRBV7-9 to TRBJ2-3; D possibly uses TRBD1 or TRBD2 (5 bases each). Germline V gives CDR1 SEHNR, CDR2 FQNEAQ (reference sequence). This CDR3 comprises 16 residues. The V gene lost 4 bases and the J gene lost 4 bases, with 18 bases spanning the gap. The CDR3 region is CASSSVRPRGADTQYF. CDR3 nucleotides: TGTGCCAGCAGCTCCGTGCGGCCCCGGGGCGCAGATACGCAGTATTTT.

V gene TRBV9 combines with J gene TRBJ2-5, with 12 nucleotides matching TRBD2. V shed 4 bases and J 0 bases; nucleotides not matched to a gene: 4. Germline V gives CDR1 SGDLS, CDR2 YYNGEE. The CDR3 spans 16 residues. CDR3 DNA: TGTGCCAGCAGCACCCGGACTAGCGGGAACCAAGAGACCCAGTACTTC. Its translation: CASSTRTSGNQETQYF. Full variable domain (remainder filled in from reference TRBV9 and TRBJ2-5): DSGVTQTPKHLITATGQRVTLRCSPRSGDLSVYWYQQSLDQGLQFLIQYYNGEERAKGNILERFSAQQFPDLHSELNLSSLELGDSALYFCASSTRTSGNQETQYFGPGTRLLVL.

The V gene is TRBV5-1, the J gene TRBJ1-1; no definite D call. CDR1 and CDR2 (germline): SGHRS, YFSETQ. Trimming left V 2 bases short and J 5 bases short, with 16 bases between. The CDR3 totals 15 residues. CDR3 amino acids: CASSLNGLTWTEAFF. The CDR3, as DNA: TGCGCCAGCAGCTTAAACGGATTAACTTGGACTGAAGCTTTCTTT.

The J gene is TRBJ2-7, the V gene TRBV10-1; D may be TRBD1 (6 bases). Germline V gene lookup returns CDR1 WNHNN and CDR2 SYGVQD (reference sequence). The CDR3 is 13 residues long. The germline V and J ends were trimmed by 7 bases and 12 bases, with 22 bases remaining between them. The CDR3 here is CASTLSLQGTWYF. The CDR3 DNA reads TGCGCCAGCACCCTATCTCTACAGGGCACGTGGTACTTC.

The chain joins TRBV6-5 to TRBJ2-4; 9 positions agree with TRBD2. Germline V lookup: CDR1 MNHEY, CDR2 SVGAGI. CDR3 size: 15 residues. V was clipped by 10 bases and J by 0 bases; unmatched bases: 7. The CDR3, as DNA: TGTGCCATTATGACTAGCGGAGTAGCCAAAAACATTCAGTACTTC. This translates into CAIMTSGVAKNIQYF.

V usage is TRBV5-1 and J usage is TRBJ2-7; a weak D match, TRBD1 (6 bases). V was trimmed by 4 bases and J by 3 bases, leaving 14 bases between them. The CDR3 is made up of 14 amino acids. From germline, CDR1 is SGHRS and CDR2 YFSETQ. CDR3 sequence reads: CASSRTGSSYEQYF. The CDR3 DNA reads as TGCGCCAGCAGCCGAACAGGGTCTAGCTACGAGCAGTACTTC. Combining the CDR3 with reference TRBV5-1 and TRBJ2-7 gives the whole variable domain KAGVTQTPRYLIKTRGQQVTLSCSPISGHRSVSWYQQTPGQGLQFLFEYFSETQRNKGNFPGRFSGRQFSNSRSEMNVSTLELGDSALYLCASSRTGSSYEQYFGPGTRLTVT.

This clone occurred once. The J gene is TRBJ2-7, the V gene TRBV3-1 (or the pseudogene TRBV3-2); 14 nucleotides line up with TRBD2. Looked up from germline, CDR1 is LGHDT and CDR2 is YNNKEL (reference sequence). The J segment lost 5 bases and the V segment lost 3 bases, leaving 3 bases of the junction unmatched. This CDR3 comprises 15 residues. The CDR3, as DNA: TGTGCCAGCAGCCAGAGGACTAGCGGGAGGAACGAGCAGTACTTC. Amino acid sequence: CASSQRTSGRNEQYF.

This clone was seen only a few times. The chain uses TRBV5-4 and TRBJ2-6; 14 nucleotides line up with TRBD2. This CDR3 has 19 amino acids. V shed 4 bases, J shed 0 bases, and the junction held 6 bases outside the gene matches. In germline, CDR1 is SGHNT, CDR2 YYREEE (reference sequence). The CDR3 here is CASSGGLAGVGSGANVLTF. As DNA, the CDR3 is TGTGCCAGCAGCGGGGGACTAGCGGGAGTGGGCTCTGGGGCCAACGTCCTGACTTTC.

This chain links TRBV27 with TRBJ2-3, with TRBD2 identical over 10 bases. J gave up 5 bases and V 0 bases, and 17 bases lay outside the gene matches. Germline V CDR1 and CDR2: MNHEY, SMNVEV (reference sequence). The CDR3 consists of 20 residues. This CDR3 reads CASSLSLQIQRSSGGDTQYF. The DNA for the CDR3 is TGTGCCAGCAGTTTATCCCTCCAAATACAACGTTCTAGCGGGGGAGATACGCAGTATTTT.

The J gene is TRBJ2-5, the V gene TRBV28; a possible D gene is TRBD1 (7 bases). The CDR3 covers 13 residues. Trimming pared 6 bases from V and 5 bases from J, leaving 13 bases between. Germline CDR1 is MDHEN and CDR2 is SYDVKM. CDR3 amino acids: CASRGGGRETQYF. The CDR3 DNA reads as TGTGCCAGCAGAGGAGGGGGCAGGGAGACCCAGTACTTC.